This T cell receptor beta chain emerged from a study of shared clonotypes between healthy human individuals. Whole-study context: Donor composition was a couple of women and three men, aged 18 to 49. Each donor contributed plates that comprised three CD4 naive, three CD4 memory, two CD8 naive and one CD8 memory.

V was cut by 3 bases and J by 9 bases, with 18 bases left in between. Germline V lookup: CDR1 KGHSH, CDR2 LQKENI. The CDR3 extends over 14 amino acids. Clones were sequenced by immunoSEQ multiplex PCR, and TCRdb holds only the in-frame ones, with some missing. There are approximately 740,000 clones in the sample; 74% occur only once, and approximately 1.8% lies in the top ten. Comment on this clone: Its antigen is as yet unknown.

Study-level results: Compared with clonotypes that all four donors shared, non-shared clonotypes had lower generation probabilities.

Researchers partitioned CD4+ cells into CD45RA+ naive and CD45RA-negative memory subsets. The chain couples TRBV18 to TRBJ2-7; either TRBD1 or TRBD2 may supply D (5 bases each). The receptor comes from a young woman in good health. The sample consisted of memory CD4+ T cells sorted from blood. The subset denotes: CD45RA-negative fraction. The DNA of the CDR3 is TGTGCCAGCTCACCCCAGGGAGTGAGTCCCAGGCAGTACTTC. Its protein is CASSPQGVSPRQYF. The variable domain in full, with the rest retrieved from reference TRBV18 and TRBJ2-7, is NAGVMQNPRHLVRRRGQEARLRCSPMKGHSHVYWYRQLPEEGLKFMVYLQKENIIDESGMPKERFSAEFPKEGPSILRIQQVVRGDSAAYFCASSPQGVSPRQYFGPGTRLTVT.